This T cell receptor beta chain was sequenced in a study of molecular identifiers for immune sequencing clone quantification. Sorted naive CD8 T cells, about 17,000 to 1,000,000, were sequenced from 10%, 30% or 50% RNA. Using a CD8+CD4-CCR7+CD45RA+ phenotype, naive CD8 T cells were sorted. The study, taken as a whole, reports: With a barcode shared among identical TCR molecules, highly expanded clone sizes could be underestimated.

Methods described previously were used for bulk TCR libraries, and listed TCR primers were applied. Each CDR3 protein gets one entry after TCRdb re-called the PCR reads with MiXCR. This table has about half a million distinct CDR3 sequences, around 23% appearing once. At least ten counts were recorded for this clonotype. Antigen: not known. CDR1 is SEHNR, CDR2 FQNEAQ, per germline (reference sequence). CDR3 length equals 12 residues. Trimming left V 4 bases short and J 11 bases short, with 11 bases between. The V and J genes are TRBV7-9 and TRBJ1-4; D possibly corresponds to TRBD1 (6 bases). The source of this sequence is a human donor in good health. Some libraries in this study had Jurkat cell RNA spiked in. The sequencing sample was made of naive CD8+ T cells from blood, with Jurkat cell RNA spiked in. This sample's subset: FACS-sorted CD8+CD4-CCR7+CD45RA+ naive T cells. The chain's CDR3 is CASSSSGAKLFF. Here the CDR3 DNA reads TGTGCCAGCAGCTCCTCAGGGGCGAAACTGTTTTTT.